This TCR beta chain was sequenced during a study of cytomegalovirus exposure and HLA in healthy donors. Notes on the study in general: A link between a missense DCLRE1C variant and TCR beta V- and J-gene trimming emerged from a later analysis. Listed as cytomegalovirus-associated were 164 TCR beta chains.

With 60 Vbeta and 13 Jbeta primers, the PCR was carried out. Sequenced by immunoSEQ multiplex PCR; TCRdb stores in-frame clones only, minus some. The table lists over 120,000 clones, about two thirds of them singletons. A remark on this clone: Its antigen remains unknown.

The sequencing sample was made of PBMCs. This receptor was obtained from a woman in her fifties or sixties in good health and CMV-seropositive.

CDR3 bases: TGTGCCAGCAGTTCACAGGGAAATGAGCAGTTCTTC. Translating it yields CASSSQGNEQFF. The V and J genes are TRBV2 and TRBJ2-1, with D possibly being TRBD1 (6 bases). V lost 5 bases to trimming and J lost 7 bases, with 9 bases between them. CDR1 SNHLY and CDR2 FYNNEI come from the germline V gene. The CDR3 runs 12 residues.